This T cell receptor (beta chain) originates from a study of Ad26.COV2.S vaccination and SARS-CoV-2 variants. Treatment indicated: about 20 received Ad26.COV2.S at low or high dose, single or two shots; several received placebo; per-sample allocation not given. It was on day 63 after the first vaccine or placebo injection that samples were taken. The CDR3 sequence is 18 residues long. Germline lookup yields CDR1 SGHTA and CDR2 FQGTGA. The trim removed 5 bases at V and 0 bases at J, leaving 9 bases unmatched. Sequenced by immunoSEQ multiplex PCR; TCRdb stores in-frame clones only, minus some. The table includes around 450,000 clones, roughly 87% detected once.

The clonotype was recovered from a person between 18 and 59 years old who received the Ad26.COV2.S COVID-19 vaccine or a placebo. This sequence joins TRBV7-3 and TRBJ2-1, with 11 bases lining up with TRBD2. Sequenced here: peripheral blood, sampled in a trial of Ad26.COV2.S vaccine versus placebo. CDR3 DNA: TGTGCCAGCAGCCCAGGGACTAGCGGACCCAGCTCCTACAATGAGCAGTTCTTC. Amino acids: CASSPGTSGPSSYNEQFF.